Listed here are 26 T cell receptor beta chains from one sample, sequenced in a study of patients and donors after allogeneic stem cell transplantation. From the RT-PCR reads, TCRdb called clonotypes with MiXCR, one entry per CDR3 protein. Of some 230,000 distinct CDR3 sequences in the sample, approximately 14% are singletons; the top ten hold roughly 12%. Sequenced material: blood, either unsorted or a sorted T cell fraction (not recorded which). These receptors originate from a human donor who was either an allogeneic HSCT recipient or a stem cell or donor lymphocyte infusion donor (not recorded which). It is not recorded whose cells these are; they may come from a transplant donor.

CDR3 sequence reads: CASGTGGINQPQHF. The CDR3 DNA follows: TGTGCCAGCGGGACGGGAGGGATCAATCAGCCCCAGCATTTT. This chain connects TRBV6-1 to TRBJ1-5, with D possibly being TRBD1 (5 bases). The germline gives CDR1 MNHNS, CDR2 SASEGT. CDR3 size: 14 residues. Trimming took 8 bases from V and 3 from J, leaving 14 bases between them.

The V and J genes are TRBV11-3 and TRBJ1-6; 7 bases fit TRBD1. V shed 5 bases, J shed 10 bases, and the junction held 5 bases outside the gene matches. This CDR3 has 13 amino acids. Germline assignment: CDR1 SGHNT and CDR2 YENEEA. CDR3 DNA sequence: TGTGCCAGCAGCGCGACAGGGAGCTCACCCCTCCACTTT. It translates to CASSATGSSPLHF.

This CDR3 reads CSARGLGEKLFF. For the CDR3, the DNA is TGCAGTGCTAGGGGGCTTGGCGAAAAACTGTTTTTT. V gene TRBV20-1 combines with J gene TRBJ1-4, with D perhaps TRBD1 (5 bases). Germline V gene data show CDR1 as DFQATT and CDR2 as SNEGSKA (reference sequence). This CDR3 is 12 amino acids long. The germline V and J ends were trimmed by 3 bases and 8 bases, with 10 bases remaining between them.

This clonotype has a count of ten or more. This CDR3 reads CATTRWYTGSGNTIYF. CDR3 nucleotide sequence: TGTGCCACCACCCGATGGTACACCGGCTCTGGAAACACCATATATTTT. The rearrangement uses TRBV24-1 and TRBJ1-3; D gene unclear. CDR1 KGHDR and CDR2 SFDVKD come from the germline V gene. The CDR3 sequence is 16 residues long. Trimming stripped 8 bases from V and 0 bases from J, with 16 bases between.

The chain uses TRBV5-1 and TRBJ2-3, with 7 bases fitting TRBD1. Per the germline V gene, CDR1 is SGHRS and CDR2 is YFSETQ. The CDR3 contains 15 residues. V trimming: 3 bases; J trimming: 8 bases; junction bases outside the gene matches: 12. The CDR3 is CASSSGTASPATQYF. CDR3 in DNA: TGCGCCAGCAGCTCTGGGACAGCCTCACCGGCTACGCAGTATTTT.

This clonotype was seen ten or more times. The chain recombines TRBV9 with TRBJ2-1, with 8 bases aligning to TRBD2. The CDR3 has 14 amino acids. V lost 6 bases, J lost 3 bases, and 5 bases stayed unmatched. Germline lookup yields CDR1 SGDLS and CDR2 YYNGEE. The CDR3 DNA follows: TGTGCCAGCACCGTCGGGGGGGACTACAATGAGCAGTTCTTC. It yields the protein CASTVGGDYNEQFF.

This clonotype appeared many times. This chain connects TRBV7-2 to TRBJ1-1; D might be TRBD1 (5 bases). V gave up 2 bases and J gave up 4 bases, with 17 bases separating them. The CDR3 has 16 amino acids. Germline loops: CDR1 SGHTA, CDR2 FQGNSA. CDR3 loop: CASSLKTGPQGTEAFF. CDR3 coding DNA: TGTGCCAGCAGCTTAAAAACGGGACCCCAGGGCACTGAAGCTTTCTTT.

This clonotype was picked up a small number of times. The gene calls are TRBV20-1 and TRBJ1-1, with D unclear. Germline values: CDR1 DFQATT, CDR2 SNEGSKA (reference sequence). The germline V and J ends were trimmed by 2 bases and 4 bases, with 11 bases remaining between them. The CDR3 runs to 13 residues. The DNA of the CDR3 is TGCAGTGCTAGACGGGATAGTATCACTGAAGCTTTCTTT. As protein: CSARRDSITEAFF.

This chain connects TRBV20-1 to TRBJ2-2; 9 bases align to TRBD1. Germline assignment: CDR1 DFQATT and CDR2 SNEGSKA (reference sequence). Losses at the gene ends were 2 bases for V and 3 bases for J; bases not matched to a gene: 7. The CDR3 length is 16 residues. Here the CDR3 DNA reads TGCAGTGCTAGAAGGGAAGGGACAGGGTACACCGGGGAGCTGTTTTTT. Amino acid sequence: CSARREGTGYTGELFF.

The chain employs TRBV3-1 and TRBJ2-5; 7 nucleotides align to TRBD2. The CDR3 loop spans 17 amino acids. Germline CDR1 LGHDT, CDR2 YNNKEL (reference sequence). With 0 bases clipped from V and 5 bases from J, the junction kept 12 bases outside the gene matches. This CDR3 is CASSQDHGGVSGETQYF. Here the CDR3 DNA reads TGTGCCAGCAGCCAAGATCATGGGGGTGTTAGCGGGGAGACCCAGTACTTC.

There are a few counts of this clonotype. CDR3 nucleotides: TGTGCCACCAGCAAAAACACTGAAGCTTTCTTT. Residues: CATSKNTEAFF. The genes are TRBV15 and TRBJ1-1; D is ambiguous. Trimming removed 4 bases from V and 2 bases from J, with 2 bases in between. CDR3 length: 11 residues. The germline CDR1 and CDR2 sequences are LNHNV and YYDKDF (reference sequence). The whole variable domain, filled in from reference TRBV15 and TRBJ1-1, reads DAMVIQNPRYQVTQFGKPVTLSCSQTLNHNVMYWYQQKSSQAPKLLFHYYDKDFNNEADTPDNFQSRRPNTSFCFLDIRSPGLGDTAMYLCATSKNTEAFFGQGTRLTVV.

This clonotype has only a few counts. The chain links TRBV6-2 or TRBV6-3 to TRBJ2-4, with 8 bases matching TRBD1. Germline V gene lookup returns CDR1 MNHEY and CDR2 SVGEGT. This CDR3 spans 13 amino acids. With 6 bases clipped from V and 13 bases from J, the junction kept 11 bases outside the gene matches. DNA of the CDR3: TGTGCCAGCAGCTATGAGGGACAGGCCCTCCAGTACTTC. This codes for CASSYEGQALQYF.

This rearrangement joins TRBV20-1 to TRBJ2-1; a weak D match, TRBD2 (5 bases). CDR1 DFQATT and CDR2 SNEGSKA come from the germline V gene (reference sequence). The CDR3 loop spans 13 amino acids. The V end was cut by 3 bases, the J end by 6 bases, with 12 bases between. CDR3 nucleotides: TGCAGTGCTAGTCGGGGAAATCTCAATGAGCAGTTCTTC. Translation gives CSASRGNLNEQFF.

This rearrangement joins TRBV7-2 to TRBJ2-5, with D unclear. This CDR3 has 11 amino acids. Trimming removed 5 bases at V and 4 bases at J, with 5 bases between. The germline V gene has CDR1 SGHTA and CDR2 FQGNSA. CDR3 bases: TGTGCCAGCAGCCGGACAGAGACCCAGTACTTC. As protein: CASSRTETQYF.

This clonotype was seen a few times. The V call is TRBV5-1, the J call TRBJ2-2, with 10 bases identical to TRBD2. This CDR3 is 19 amino acids long. Per germline, CDR1 SGHRS and CDR2 YFSETQ. J was trimmed by 6 bases and V by 1 base; bases with no gene match: 15. Written as DNA, the CDR3 is TGCGCCAGCAGCTTGCTTGGGCTAGCGGGAGTGGTTAGCGCCGGGGAGCTGTTTTTT. Translation gives CASSLLGLAGVVSAGELFF.

At least ten counts were recorded for this clonotype. J is TRBJ2-7 and V is TRBV7-2; the match to TRBD1 covers 9 bases. The junction had 10 bases not matched to a gene; V was cut back by 6 bases and J by 4 bases. Germline values: CDR1 SGHTA, CDR2 FQGNSA. This CDR3 is 15 amino acids long. CDR3 bases: TGTGCCAGCAGTAAGCGACAGGGGGGCTTGTACGAGCAGTACTTC. It codes for CASSKRQGGLYEQYF.

V and J are TRBV29-1 and TRBJ2-5; D not certain. The germline gives CDR1 SQVTM, CDR2 ANQGSEA. V was pared by 4 bases and J by 2 bases, with 11 bases between. The CDR3 has 13 residues. The CDR3 DNA reads TGCAGCGTTGGAGGCGGCACTCAAGAGACCCAGTACTTC. Translated, it gives CSVGGGTQETQYF.

This clonotype has a count of ten or more. This chain connects TRBV29-1 to TRBJ1-1, with unresolved D. The CDR3 is 13 residues long. Looked up from germline, CDR1 is SQVTM and CDR2 is ANQGSEA. V was clipped by 3 bases and J by 1 base, with 9 bases between them. This CDR3 reads CSVESKRNTEAFF. For the CDR3, the DNA is TGCAGCGTTGAGAGCAAGAGGAACACTGAAGCTTTCTTT.

This clonotype was seen repeatedly, ten times or more. The chain uses TRBV11-2 and TRBJ1-4; 7 positions agree with TRBD1. V trimming: 5 bases; J trimming: 12 bases; junction bases outside the gene matches: 12. The CDR3 runs 14 residues. CDR1 SGHAT and CDR2 FQNNGV come from the germline V gene. CDR3 region: CASSPTGPRGELFF. Written as DNA, the CDR3 is TGTGCCAGCAGCCCGACAGGGCCGAGGGGGGAACTGTTTTTT.

This clonotype was seen a few times. The chain is built from TRBV10-3 and TRBJ2-5; D not certain. V was trimmed by 8 bases and J by 0 bases, leaving 7 bases between them. Germline loops: CDR1 ENHRY, CDR2 SYGVKD. The CDR3 runs 12 residues. In DNA, the CDR3 is TGTGCCATCTCTAGGGACCAAGAGACCCAGTACTTC. This translates into CAISRDQETQYF.

The V call is TRBV6-2 or TRBV6-3, the J call TRBJ2-4; maybe TRBD1 (5 bases). Germline CDR1 MNHEY, CDR2 SVGEGT. The length of the CDR3 is 16 residues. Between the trimmed V and J ends, which lost 5 bases and 5 bases, there was a span of 19 bases. In nucleotides, the CDR3 is TGTGCCAGCAGTAACCAGGACACTGGAAAAGAAAACATTCAGTACTTC. Its translation is CASSNQDTGKENIQYF.

The table lists this clonotype with a few counts. CDR3 sequence: CASSELAGGIYEQYF. The CDR3 DNA follows: TGTGCCAGCAGCGAGCTAGCGGGAGGGATCTACGAGCAGTACTTC. The chain uses TRBV9 and TRBJ2-7, with TRBD2 identical over 12 bases. This CDR3 is built from 15 residues. Germline assignment: CDR1 SGDLS and CDR2 YYNGEE. With V trimmed by 3 bases and J by 3 bases, 4 bases remained unmatched.

This clonotype was seen at least ten times. This rearrangement joins TRBV5-1 to TRBJ2-7; D is undetermined. Trimming left V 0 bases short and J 0 bases short, with 7 bases between. CDR1 and CDR2 from the germline V gene are SGHRS and YFSETQ. This CDR3 is 14 amino acids long. The DNA for the CDR3 is TGCGCCAGCAGCTTGGGGACCTCCTCCTACGAGCAGTACTTC. This encodes CASSLGTSSYEQYF.

This chain connects TRBV5-5 to TRBJ2-1, with a tentative D call TRBD2 (5 bases). The CDR3 is made up of 17 amino acids. CDR1 is SGHKS, CDR2 YYEKEE, per germline (reference sequence). Trimming took off 0 bases at V and 2 bases at J, with 15 bases between the two ends. CDR3 amino acids: CASSLGRYPSTYNEQFF. The CDR3 DNA reads TGTGCCAGCAGCTTGGGAAGATACCCTAGCACCTACAATGAGCAGTTCTTC.

This clonotype was seen a handful of times. V gene TRBV20-1 combines with J gene TRBJ2-3; maybe TRBD1 (6 bases). The ends were cut back, 5 bases at V and 2 bases at J, with 11 bases in the middle. CDR3 length equals 13 residues. The germline gives CDR1 DFQATT, CDR2 SNEGSKA (reference sequence). The CDR3 region is CSAPRGNTDTQYF. The CDR3, as DNA: TGCAGTGCTCCAAGGGGGAACACAGATACGCAGTATTTT.

CDR3 nucleotide sequence: TGCAGCGTTGATAGGGGTGCAGGGGACCATGAGCAGTTCTTC. Encoded protein: CSVDRGAGDHEQFF. The chain is built from TRBV29-1 and TRBJ2-1; D is possibly TRBD1 (6 bases). The V end lost 3 bases, the J end lost 8 bases, and 17 bases lay between the germline ends. This CDR3 has 14 residues. CDR1 is SQVTM and CDR2 is ANQGSEA in the germline V gene.